One sample yielded the 18 T cell receptor beta chains listed below, sequenced in a study of Tregs in tolerant kidney transplant recipients. The data were produced by immunoSEQ multiplex PCR, yet TCRdb's version contains in-frame clones alone and is incomplete. The table shows about 78,000 clones, with approximately 90% occurring only once. This specimen was Tregs from blood, taken before the transplant. These receptor sequences come from a human donor who received a combined kidney and bone marrow transplant.

This chain uses TRBV7-9 with TRBJ2-3; D not resolved. V lost 2 bases to trimming and J lost 0 bases, with 9 bases between them. The CDR3 contains 15 residues. Germline assignment: CDR1 SEHNR and CDR2 FQNEAQ (reference sequence). CDR3 region: CASSLLAVSTDTQYF. The DNA of the CDR3 is TGTGCCAGCAGCTTATTGGCCGTTAGCACAGATACGCAGTATTTT.

This clone was found a few times. The rearrangement joins TRBV28 to TRBJ1-4; TRBD1 is a possible D gene (5 bases). The CDR3 runs to 14 residues. V lost 2 bases and J lost 9, with 13 bases in between. Germline V gene lookup returns CDR1 MDHEN and CDR2 SYDVKM. For the CDR3, the DNA is TGTGCCAGCAGTTTAAGCGGGGCGGGGCAAAAACTGTTTTTT. This codes for CASSLSGAGQKLFF.

The rearrangement links TRBV11-2 to TRBJ2-3; D ambiguous. The germline gives CDR1 SGHAT, CDR2 FQNNGV. This CDR3 has 16 residues. Trimming pared 0 bases from V and 5 bases from J, leaving 15 bases between. CDR3 DNA: TGTGCCAGCAGCTTAGACAGAGCTACACCGATAGATACGCAGTATTTT. Protein: CASSLDRATPIDTQYF.

Points on this clone: Lacking the conserved final phenylalanine or tryptophan, this CDR3 likely reflects a read error. The rearrangement joins TRBV29-1 to TRBJ1-2; TRBD1 agrees at 7 bases. Germline assignment: CDR1 SQVTM and CDR2 ANQGSEA. V dropped 8 bases and J dropped 2; count of bases not matched to a gene: 2. The CDR3 consists of 11 residues. Written as DNA, the CDR3 is TGCAGCTCGACAGGGAACTATGGCTACACCCTC. Its translation is CSSTGNYGYTL.

The chain joins TRBV19 to TRBJ2-4, with D perhaps TRBD1 (5 bases). CDR1 is LNHDA, CDR2 SQIVND, per germline (reference sequence). CDR3 length equals 18 residues. Trimming removed 0 bases from V and 4 bases from J, with 19 bases in between. CDR3 DNA: TGTGCCAGTAGTATAGATCCCCTTGGGATAGGGGCTAAAAACATTCAGTACTTC. Translating gives CASSIDPLGIGAKNIQYF.

The chain links TRBV10-3 to TRBJ1-5; the match to TRBD1 covers 10 bases. The CDR3 is 14 amino acids. With 2 bases clipped from V and 7 bases from J, the junction kept 2 bases outside the gene matches. Germline CDR1 reads ENHRY; CDR2 reads SYGVKD. CDR3 nucleotide sequence: TGTGCCATCAGTGAGGGACAGGGGGGACAGCCCCAGCATTTT. The encoded protein is CAISEGQGGQPQHF.

This clone was observed a handful of times. This chain connects TRBV7-2 to TRBJ1-2; 12 nucleotides match TRBD1. Germline trimming cut 2 bases from V and 6 bases from J; bases unmatched to any gene: 7. The CDR3 totals 16 residues. Per germline, CDR1 SGHTA and CDR2 FQGNSA. CDR3 protein: CASSLRGTGGADGYTF. The CDR3 DNA is TGTGCCAGCAGCTTACGGGGGACAGGGGGCGCGGATGGCTACACCTTC.

The gene calls are TRBV4-3 and TRBJ2-7; 7 bases fit TRBD2. The CDR3 consists of 17 residues. Germline CDR1 and CDR2: LGHNA and YSLEER. With 0 bases clipped from V and 2 bases from J, the junction kept 10 bases outside the gene matches. The CDR3 here is CASSQEVLAGRTYEQYF. The CDR3 nucleotides read TGCGCCAGCAGCCAAGAGGTATTAGCGGGCCGCACCTACGAGCAGTACTTC.

Points on this clone: Germline and junction disagree at one end, which may indicate a read error. The chain combines TRBV6-4 with TRBJ1-5, with 7 bases that match TRBD1. This CDR3 contains 15 residues. CDR1 MRHNA and CDR2 SNTAGT come from the germline V gene. This chain's CDR3 is CASSLKGQSNRPQHF. The CDR3 bases are TGTGCCAGCAGCCTTAAGGGACAGTCCAATCGGCCCCAGCATTTT.

The count of this clone is one. V and J are TRBV19 and TRBJ1-1; 7 bases align to TRBD1. Germline V gives CDR1 LNHDA, CDR2 SQIVND (reference sequence). There are 13 residues in the CDR3. The ends lost 7 bases at V and 3 bases at J; junction bases unmatched: 5. The CDR3: CASKADRDTEAFF. Here the CDR3 DNA reads TGTGCCAGTAAGGCCGACAGGGACACTGAAGCTTTCTTT.

Worth noting for this clone: Other DNA variants within this sample encode the same CDR3. The chain joins TRBV18 to TRBJ1-4; unclear D gene. The CDR3 sequence is 14 residues long. The germline gives CDR1 KGHSH, CDR2 LQKENI. V lost 3 bases and J 3 bases, leaving 8 bases between the germline ends. The CDR3 is CASSPGSSNEKLFF. The CDR3 DNA reads as TGTGCCAGCTCACCGGGCAGCTCTAATGAAAAACTGTTTTTT.

V gene TRBV28 combines with J gene TRBJ1-1; D ambiguous. The V end lost 5 bases, the J end lost 0 bases, and 7 bases lay between the germline ends. CDR1 and CDR2 (germline): MDHEN, SYDVKM. The CDR3 is made up of 13 amino acids. CDR3 bases: TGTGCCAGCAGTCCGCGGATGAACACTGAAGCTTTCTTT. Protein product: CASSPRMNTEAFF.

The chain uses TRBV28 and TRBJ2-7; D is perhaps TRBD1 (5 bases). CDR1 MDHEN and CDR2 SYDVKM come from the germline V gene. The V end lost 3 bases, the J end lost 5 bases, and 20 bases lay between the germline ends. The CDR3 sequence is 16 residues long. In DNA form, the CDR3 reads TGTGCCAGCAGTTTTGACAGTACACCCCAGGTGGACGAGCAGTACTTC. This codes for CASSFDSTPQVDEQYF.

This chain links TRBV6-6 with TRBJ2-2; D is unresolved. Germline CDR1 is MNHNY and CDR2 is SVGAGI (reference sequence). CDR3 length equals 13 residues. The V end was cut by 2 bases, the J end by 6 bases, with 7 bases between. DNA for the CDR3: TGTGCCAGCAGTTACACCAAGGCCGGGGAGCTGTTTTTT. Its protein product is CASSYTKAGELFF.

This chain uses TRBV25-1 with TRBJ1-5; unclear D gene. Germline V CDR1 and CDR2: MGHDK, SYGVNS. Trimming removed 4 bases at V and 5 bases at J, with 9 bases between. The CDR3 runs to 13 residues. The CDR3 coding sequence is TGTGCCAGCAGTGCCGGCTCCTATCAGCCCCAGCATTTT. It yields the protein CASSAGSYQPQHF.

This clone was observed once. The chain combines TRBV5-1 with TRBJ2-7; D ambiguous. The CDR3 has 15 residues. The ends were cut back, 4 bases at V and 4 bases at J, with 18 bases in the middle. Looked up from germline, CDR1 is SGHRS and CDR2 is YFSETQ. CDR3 in DNA: TGCGCCAGCAGCCGACTTCCTGGAACTGAATACGAGCAGTACTTC. Translated: CASSRLPGTEYEQYF.

This sequence joins TRBV28 and TRBJ1-4; no firm D call. Germline assignment: CDR1 MDHEN and CDR2 SYDVKM. Deletions cut 5 bases from V and 7 bases from J, with 11 bases between. This CDR3 has 13 residues. CDR3 bases: TGTGCCAGCAGTCCTCAATTAGGTGAAAAACTGTTTTTT. Protein sequence: CASSPQLGEKLFF.

The chain carries TRBV7-2 and TRBJ2-2; 10 bases match TRBD2. The CDR3 runs to 19 residues. Germline V lookup: CDR1 SGHTA, CDR2 FQGNSA. Trimming took 1 base from V and 1 from J; bases not matched to a gene: 9. The CDR3 DNA reads TGTGCCAGCAGCTTAGGGCGGCTAGCGGGAGAAGTGAACACCGGGGAGCTGTTTTTT. Translation: CASSLGRLAGEVNTGELFF.